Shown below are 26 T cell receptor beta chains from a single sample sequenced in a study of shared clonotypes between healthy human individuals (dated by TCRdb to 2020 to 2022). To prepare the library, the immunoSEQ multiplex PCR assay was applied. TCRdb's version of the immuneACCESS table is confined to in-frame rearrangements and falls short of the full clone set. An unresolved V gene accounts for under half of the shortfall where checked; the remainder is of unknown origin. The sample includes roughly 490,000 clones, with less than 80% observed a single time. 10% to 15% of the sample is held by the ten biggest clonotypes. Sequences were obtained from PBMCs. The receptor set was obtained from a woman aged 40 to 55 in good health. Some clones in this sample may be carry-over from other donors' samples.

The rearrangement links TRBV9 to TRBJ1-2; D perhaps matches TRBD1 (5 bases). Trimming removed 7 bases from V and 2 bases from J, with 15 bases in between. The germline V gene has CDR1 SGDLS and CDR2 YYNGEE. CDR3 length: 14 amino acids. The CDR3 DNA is TGTGCCAGCGGTATGCGGGCAGGGAACTATGGCTACACCTTC. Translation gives CASGMRAGNYGYTF.

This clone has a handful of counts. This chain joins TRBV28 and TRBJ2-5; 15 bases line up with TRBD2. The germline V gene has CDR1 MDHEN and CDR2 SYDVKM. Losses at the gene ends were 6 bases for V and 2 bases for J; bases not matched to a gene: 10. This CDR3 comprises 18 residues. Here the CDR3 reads CASSRTSGRGPRQETQYF. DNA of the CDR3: TGTGCCAGCAGCAGGACTAGCGGGAGGGGCCCGCGGCAAGAGACCCAGTACTTC.

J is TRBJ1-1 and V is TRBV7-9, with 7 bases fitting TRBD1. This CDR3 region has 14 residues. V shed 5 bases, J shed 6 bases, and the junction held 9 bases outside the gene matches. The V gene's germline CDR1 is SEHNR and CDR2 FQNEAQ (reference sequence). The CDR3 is CASSAIQGRPEAFF. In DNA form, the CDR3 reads TGTGCCAGCAGCGCAATACAGGGGCGGCCTGAAGCTTTCTTT.

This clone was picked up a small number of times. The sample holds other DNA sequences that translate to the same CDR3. This CDR3 is CASSPQGGDYEQYF. CDR3 sequence (DNA): TGTGCCAGCAGCCCCCAGGGGGGGGACTACGAGCAGTACTTC. This chain links TRBV7-3 with TRBJ2-7; either TRBD1 or TRBD2 may supply D (7 bases each). V was trimmed by 5 bases and J by 3 bases, leaving 14 bases between them. From germline, CDR1 is SGHTA and CDR2 FQGTGA. The CDR3 runs 14 residues.

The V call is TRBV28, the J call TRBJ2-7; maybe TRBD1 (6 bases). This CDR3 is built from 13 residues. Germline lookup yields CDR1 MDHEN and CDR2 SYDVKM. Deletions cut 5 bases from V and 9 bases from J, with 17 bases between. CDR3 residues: CASSPDRPAGQYF. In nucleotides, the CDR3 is TGTGCCAGCAGTCCAGACAGGCCCGCGGGGCAGTACTTC. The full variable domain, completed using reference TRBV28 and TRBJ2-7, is DVKVTQSSRYLVKRTGEKVFLECVQDMDHENMFWYRQDPGLGLRLIYFSYDVKMKEKGDIPEGYSVSREKKERFSLILESASTNQTSMYLCASSPDRPAGQYFGPGTRLTVT.

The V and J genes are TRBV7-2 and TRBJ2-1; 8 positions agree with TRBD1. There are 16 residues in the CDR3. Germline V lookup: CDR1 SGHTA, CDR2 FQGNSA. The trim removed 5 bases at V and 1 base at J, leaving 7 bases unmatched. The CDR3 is CASSPWTGSSYNEQFF. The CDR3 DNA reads TGTGCCAGCAGCCCGTGGACAGGGTCGTCCTACAATGAGCAGTTCTTC.

The CDR3, as DNA: TGTGCCATCAGTGGACACTTCGATTCCTACAATGAGCAGTTCTTC. Protein sequence: CAISGHFDSYNEQFF. The chain has TRBV10-3 and TRBJ2-1, with D hard to call. V gave up 4 bases and J gave up 1 base, with 11 bases separating them. This CDR3 is built from 15 residues. Germline V CDR1 and CDR2: ENHRY, SYGVKD.

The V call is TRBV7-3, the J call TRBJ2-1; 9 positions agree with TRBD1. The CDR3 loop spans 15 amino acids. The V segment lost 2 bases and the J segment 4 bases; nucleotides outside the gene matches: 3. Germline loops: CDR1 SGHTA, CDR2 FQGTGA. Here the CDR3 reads CASSLVGTGYNEQFF. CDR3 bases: TGTGCCAGCAGCTTAGTAGGGACAGGGTACAATGAGCAGTTCTTC. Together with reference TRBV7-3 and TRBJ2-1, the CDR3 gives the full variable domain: GAGVSQTPSNKVTEKGKYVELRCDPISGHTALYWYRQSLGQGPEFLIYFQGTGAADDSGLPNDRFFAVRPEGSVSTLKIQRTERGDSAVYLCASSLVGTGYNEQFFGPGTRLTVL.

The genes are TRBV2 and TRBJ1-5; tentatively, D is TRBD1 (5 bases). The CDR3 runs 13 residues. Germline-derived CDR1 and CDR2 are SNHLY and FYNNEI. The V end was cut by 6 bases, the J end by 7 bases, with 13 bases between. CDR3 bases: TGTGCCAGCAGATCTACAGGTGAACAGCCCCAGCATTTT. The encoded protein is CASRSTGEQPQHF.

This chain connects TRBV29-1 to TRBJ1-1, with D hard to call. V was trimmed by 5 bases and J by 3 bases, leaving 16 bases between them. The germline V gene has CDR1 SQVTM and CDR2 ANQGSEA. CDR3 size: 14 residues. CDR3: CSVSSGIRDTEAFF. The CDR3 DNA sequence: TGCAGCGTTTCGAGTGGGATTCGGGACACTGAAGCTTTCTTT. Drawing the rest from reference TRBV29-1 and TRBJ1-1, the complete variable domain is SAVISQKPSRDICQRGTSLTIQCQVDSQVTMMFWYRQQPGQSLTLIATANQGSEATYESGFVIDKFPISRPNLTFSTLTVSNMSPEDSSIYLCSVSSGIRDTEAFFGQGTRLTVV.

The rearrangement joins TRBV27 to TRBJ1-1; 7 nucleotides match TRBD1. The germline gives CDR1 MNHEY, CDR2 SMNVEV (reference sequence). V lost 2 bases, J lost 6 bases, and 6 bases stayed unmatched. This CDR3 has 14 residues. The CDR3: CASSLRDSLSEAFF. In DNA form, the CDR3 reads TGTGCCAGCAGTTTAAGGGACAGCTTGTCTGAAGCTTTCTTT.

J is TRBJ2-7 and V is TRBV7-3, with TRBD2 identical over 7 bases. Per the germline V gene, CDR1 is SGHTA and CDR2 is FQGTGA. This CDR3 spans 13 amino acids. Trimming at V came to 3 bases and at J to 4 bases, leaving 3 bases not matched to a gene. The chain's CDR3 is CASSLAGVYEQYF. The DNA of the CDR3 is TGTGCCAGCAGCTTGGCGGGAGTTTACGAGCAGTACTTC.

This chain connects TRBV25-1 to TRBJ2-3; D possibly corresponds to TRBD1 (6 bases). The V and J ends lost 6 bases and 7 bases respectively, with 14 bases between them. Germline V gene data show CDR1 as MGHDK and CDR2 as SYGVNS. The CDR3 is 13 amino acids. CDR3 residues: CASSTRQAYTQYF. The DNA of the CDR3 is TGTGCCAGCAGCACTAGACAGGCTTATACGCAGTATTTT.

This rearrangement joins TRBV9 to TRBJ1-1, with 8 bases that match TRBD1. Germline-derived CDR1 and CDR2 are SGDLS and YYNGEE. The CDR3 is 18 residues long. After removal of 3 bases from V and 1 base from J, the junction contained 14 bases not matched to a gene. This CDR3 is CASSAEYGTGRTNTEAFF. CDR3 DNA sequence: TGTGCCAGCAGCGCAGAATACGGGACAGGAAGGACGAACACTGAAGCTTTCTTT.

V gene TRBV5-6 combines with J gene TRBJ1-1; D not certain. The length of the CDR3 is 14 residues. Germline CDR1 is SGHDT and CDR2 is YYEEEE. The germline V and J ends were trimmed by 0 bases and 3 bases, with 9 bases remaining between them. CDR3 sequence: CASSLGRSYTEAFF. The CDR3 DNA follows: TGTGCCAGCAGCTTGGGACGGAGTTACACTGAAGCTTTCTTT.

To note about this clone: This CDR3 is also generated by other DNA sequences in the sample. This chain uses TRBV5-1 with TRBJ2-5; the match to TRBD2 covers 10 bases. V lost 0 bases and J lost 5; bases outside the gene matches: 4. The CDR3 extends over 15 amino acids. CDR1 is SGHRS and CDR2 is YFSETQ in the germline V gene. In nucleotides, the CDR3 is TGCGCCAGCAGCTTGGGACTAGCGGGCGGGGAGACCCAGTACTTC. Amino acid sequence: CASSLGLAGGETQYF. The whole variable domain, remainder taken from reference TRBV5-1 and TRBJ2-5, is KAGVTQTPRYLIKTRGQQVTLSCSPISGHRSVSWYQQTPGQGLQFLFEYFSETQRNKGNFPGRFSGRQFSNSRSEMNVSTLELGDSALYLCASSLGLAGGETQYFGPGTRLLVL.

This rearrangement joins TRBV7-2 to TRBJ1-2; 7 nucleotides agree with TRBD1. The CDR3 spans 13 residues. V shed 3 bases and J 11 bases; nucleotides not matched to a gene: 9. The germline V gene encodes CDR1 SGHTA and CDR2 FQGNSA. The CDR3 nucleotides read TGTGCCAGCAGCTTCGACAGGGCTTCTAGATACACCTTC. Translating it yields CASSFDRASRYTF.

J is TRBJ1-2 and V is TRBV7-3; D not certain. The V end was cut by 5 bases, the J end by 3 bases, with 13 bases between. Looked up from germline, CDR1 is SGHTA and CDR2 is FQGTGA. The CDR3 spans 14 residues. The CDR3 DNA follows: TGTGCCAGCAGCCCTGCCGGATCATACTATGGCTACACCTTC. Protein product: CASSPAGSYYGYTF.

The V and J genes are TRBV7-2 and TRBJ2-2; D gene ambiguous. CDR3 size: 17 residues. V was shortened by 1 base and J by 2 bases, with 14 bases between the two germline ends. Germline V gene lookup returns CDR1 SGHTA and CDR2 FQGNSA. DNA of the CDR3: TGTGCCAGCAGCTTAGTCCTCGGATCTATTAACACCGGGGAGCTGTTTTTT. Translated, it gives CASSLVLGSINTGELFF. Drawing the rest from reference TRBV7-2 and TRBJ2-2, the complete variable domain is GAGVSQSPSNKVTEKGKDVELRCDPISGHTALYWYRQSLGQGLEFLIYFQGNSAPDKSGLPSDRFSAERTGGSVSTLTIQRTQQEDSAVYLCASSLVLGSINTGELFFGEGSRLTVL.

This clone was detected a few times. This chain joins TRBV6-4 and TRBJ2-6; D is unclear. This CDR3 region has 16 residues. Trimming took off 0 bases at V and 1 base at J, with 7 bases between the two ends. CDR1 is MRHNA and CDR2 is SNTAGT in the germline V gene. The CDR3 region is CASSDSVKSGANVLTF. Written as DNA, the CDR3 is TGTGCCAGCAGTGACTCGGTCAAATCTGGGGCCAACGTCCTGACTTTC.

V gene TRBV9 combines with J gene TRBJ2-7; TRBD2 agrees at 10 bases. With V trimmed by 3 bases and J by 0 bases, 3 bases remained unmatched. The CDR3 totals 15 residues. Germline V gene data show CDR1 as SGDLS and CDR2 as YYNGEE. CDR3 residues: CASSEGLADSYEQYF. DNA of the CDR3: TGTGCCAGCAGCGAAGGACTAGCGGACTCCTACGAGCAGTACTTC.

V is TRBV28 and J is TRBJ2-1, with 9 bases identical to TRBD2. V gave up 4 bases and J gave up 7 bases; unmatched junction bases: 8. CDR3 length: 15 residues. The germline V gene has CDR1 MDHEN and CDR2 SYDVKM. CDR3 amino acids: CASSSHSGSGNEQFF. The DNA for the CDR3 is TGTGCCAGCAGTTCTCATAGCGGGAGTGGGAATGAGCAGTTCTTC.

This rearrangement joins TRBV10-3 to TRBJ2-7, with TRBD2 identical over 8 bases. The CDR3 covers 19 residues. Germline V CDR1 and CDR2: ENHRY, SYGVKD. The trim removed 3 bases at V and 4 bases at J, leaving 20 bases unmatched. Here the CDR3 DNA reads TGTGCCATCAGTGAAATCGCTGAAGCCTACACTAGCGGCCTATACGAGCAGTACTTC. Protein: CAISEIAEAYTSGLYEQYF.

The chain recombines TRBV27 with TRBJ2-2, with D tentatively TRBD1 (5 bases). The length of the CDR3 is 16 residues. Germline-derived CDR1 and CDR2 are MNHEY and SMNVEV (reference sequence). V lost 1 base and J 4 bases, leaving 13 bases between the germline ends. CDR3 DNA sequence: TGTGCCAGCAGTTTATTTCGCGGTGGGGCCACCGGGGAGCTGTTTTTT. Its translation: CASSLFRGGATGELFF.

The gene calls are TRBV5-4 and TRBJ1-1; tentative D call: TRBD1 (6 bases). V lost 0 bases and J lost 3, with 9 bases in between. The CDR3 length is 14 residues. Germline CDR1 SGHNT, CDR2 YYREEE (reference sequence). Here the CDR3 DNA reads TGTGCCAGCAGCTTGGACAGGGTGTACACTGAAGCTTTCTTT. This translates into CASSLDRVYTEAFF.

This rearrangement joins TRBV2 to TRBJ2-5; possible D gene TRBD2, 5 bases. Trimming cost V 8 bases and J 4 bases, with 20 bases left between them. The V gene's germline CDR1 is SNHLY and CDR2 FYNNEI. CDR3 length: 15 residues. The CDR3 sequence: CASSDAEGLGETQYF. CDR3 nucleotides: TGTGCCAGCTCCGACGCCGAGGGCCTCGGAGAGACCCAGTACTTC.